These 13 T cell receptor beta chains originate from one sample sequenced in a study of vaccination effects on CD4 cells after COVID-19. A 10-day culture period preceded the isolation of CD4+ T cells. All study participants received two doses of BNT162b2 or mRNA-1273 vaccine. Data came from immunoSEQ multiplex PCR; TCRdb stores just in-frame clones and leaves some out. The sample lists about 66,000 clones; over 70% were seen once. These receptors' antigens are unknown. The sequenced sample was CD4+ T cells from PBMCs cultured without peptide, obtained after COVID-19 vaccination. The origin of the receptors is a human donor who received a COVID-19 vaccine.

The genes are TRBV24-1 and TRBJ1-4, with a tentative D call TRBD1 (5 bases). Trimming stripped 5 bases from V and 4 bases from J, with 10 bases between. Per germline, CDR1 KGHDR and CDR2 SFDVKD. The CDR3 is 14 amino acids. CDR3 bases: TGTGCCACCAGTGCGCCGGGGGATAATGAAAAACTGTTTTTT. Its translation is CATSAPGDNEKLFF.

The gene calls are TRBV6-1 and TRBJ1-3; the D is unclear. Germline V gives CDR1 MNHNS, CDR2 SASEGT. This CDR3 is built from 14 residues. Between the trimmed V and J ends, which lost 2 bases and 1 base, there was a span of 6 bases. CDR3 bases: TGTGCCAGCAGTGAACACGGGTCTGGAAACACCATATATTTT. Protein sequence: CASSEHGSGNTIYF.

The V call is TRBV18, the J call TRBJ2-5, with 10 bases lining up with TRBD2. Germline CDR1 KGHSH, CDR2 LQKENI. With V trimmed by 1 base and J by 1 base, 0 bases remained unmatched. The CDR3 has 15 amino acids. The chain's CDR3 is CASSPRLAGQETQYF. The CDR3 region has the DNA TGTGCCAGCTCACCACGACTAGCGGGCCAAGAGACCCAGTACTTC.

The chain recombines TRBV7-9 with TRBJ1-6, with D possibly TRBD1 on 5 matching bases. The CDR3 is 14 amino acids. V lost 1 base and J lost 10, with 11 bases in between. Germline V gives CDR1 SEHNR, CDR2 FQNEAQ (reference sequence). In DNA form, the CDR3 reads TGTGCCAGCAGCTTAGGGCGACAGTACTCACCCCTCCACTTT. It is translated as CASSLGRQYSPLHF.

In this sample, this clone turned up a few times. V is TRBV19 and J is TRBJ1-4, with TRBD1 matching 10 bases. After removal of 7 bases from V and 5 bases from J, the junction contained 10 bases not matched to a gene. The CDR3 has 16 residues. Per the germline V gene, CDR1 is LNHDA and CDR2 is SQIVND (reference sequence). CDR3 bases: TGTGCCAGTACCAACCTCCCGGGACAGGGGAATGAAAAACTGTTTTTT. This translates into CASTNLPGQGNEKLFF.

V and J are TRBV29-1 and TRBJ1-1; no firm D call. The CDR3 is 13 amino acids. V was trimmed by 0 bases and J by 2 bases, leaving 7 bases between them. Germline V gives CDR1 SQVTM, CDR2 ANQGSEA. The CDR3 DNA reads as TGCAGCGTTGAAGACGGGTCTAACACTGAAGCTTTCTTT. The encoded protein is CSVEDGSNTEAFF.

This sequence joins TRBV5-6 and TRBJ1-3; no reliable D call. This CDR3 has 16 amino acids. V dropped 4 bases and J dropped 0 bases, with 14 bases sitting between them. The germline gives CDR1 SGHDT, CDR2 YYEEEE. The CDR3 protein is CASSPPGPGSGNTIYF. CDR3 nucleotide sequence: TGTGCCAGCAGCCCGCCCGGACCGGGCTCTGGAAACACCATATATTTT.

This clone was found a few times. V is TRBV28 and J is TRBJ1-1; tentatively, D is TRBD1 (5 bases). Germline V gene data show CDR1 as MDHEN and CDR2 as SYDVKM. Trimming stripped 1 base from V and 2 bases from J, with 11 bases between. The CDR3 consists of 15 residues. CDR3 protein: CASSLLQGSNTEAFF. The CDR3 DNA is TGTGCCAGCAGTTTATTGCAGGGATCTAACACTGAAGCTTTCTTT.

CDR3 nucleotide sequence: TGTGCCAGCAGCGTACGAGCCGGGACATCCGCGAACACCGGGGAGCTGTTTTTT. It codes for CASSVRAGTSANTGELFF. This sequence joins TRBV9 and TRBJ2-2, with a tentative D call TRBD1 (6 bases). The CDR3 has 18 amino acids. Trimming removed 1 base from V and 0 bases from J, with 16 bases in between. Germline-derived CDR1 and CDR2 are SGDLS and YYNGEE.

The rearrangement uses TRBV2 and TRBJ1-1, with a tentative D call TRBD1 (5 bases). Germline values: CDR1 SNHLY, CDR2 FYNNEI. The ends were cut back, 8 bases at V and 0 bases at J, with 10 bases in the middle. The CDR3 has 13 amino acids. CDR3 DNA sequence: TGTGCCAGCGAAAGGGGTGTGAACACTGAAGCTTTCTTT. Its protein product is CASERGVNTEAFF.

V is TRBV2 and J is TRBJ2-5; D might be TRBD2 (5 bases). Germline CDR1 SNHLY, CDR2 FYNNEI. Trimming took 4 bases from V and 5 from J, leaving 17 bases between them. This CDR3 is built from 15 residues. CDR3 region: CASSVRVSPGETQYF. In DNA, the CDR3 is TGTGCCAGCAGTGTCCGGGTCTCACCGGGGGAGACCCAGTACTTC.

The V call is TRBV2, the J call TRBJ2-2; D may be TRBD1 (5 bases). The V end was cut by 2 bases, the J end by 2 bases, with 9 bases between. Germline V gives CDR1 SNHLY, CDR2 FYNNEI. The CDR3 runs to 15 residues. The chain's CDR3 is CASSESRVNTGELFF. The CDR3 DNA reads TGTGCCAGCAGTGAAAGCAGGGTCAACACCGGGGAGCTGTTTTTT.

This sequence joins TRBV19 and TRBJ2-4; D is ambiguous. Per germline, CDR1 LNHDA and CDR2 SQIVND (reference sequence). Trimming removed 4 bases from V and 1 base from J, with 11 bases in between. The CDR3 has 15 residues. CDR3 sequence reads: CASSTLVGAKNIQYF. CDR3 sequence (DNA): TGTGCCAGTAGTACACTGGTTGGCGCCAAAAACATTCAGTACTTC. The full variable domain, completed using reference TRBV19 and TRBJ2-4, is DGGITQSPKYLFRKEGQNVTLSCEQNLNHDAMYWYRQDPGQGLRLIYYSQIVNDFQKGDIAEGYSVSREKKESFPLTVTSAQKNPTAFYLCASSTLVGAKNIQYFGAGTRLSVL.